The sequence of this T cell receptor (beta chain) was determined in a study of blood T cell repertoires in COVID-19. About the research overall: The United States, Italy and Spain were the sources of the acute and convalescent COVID-19 samples. The cDNA or gDNA used as material had been derived from T cells, B-cell-depleted T cells, or PBMCs.

This clone appeared a single time. In the source study's methods: For nucleated cells, counts were estimated from reference gene primer amplification. Sequenced by immunoSEQ multiplex PCR; TCRdb stores in-frame clones only, minus some. V, J and clone size reflect that table, while D and trimming were determined from the DNA. The table includes approximately 100,000 clones, more than 60% detected once. The source of this sequence is a man between 65 and 80 years old with acute or convalescent COVID-19. The sample consisted of peripheral blood.

The CDR3 DNA reads TGTGCCAGCAGCTTAGTCCTCTCAACTAGCGGGATAGGAAATGAGCAGTTCTTC. Translated: CASSLVLSTSGIGNEQFF. V usage is TRBV11-2 and J usage is TRBJ2-1, with 10 bases that match TRBD2. From germline, CDR1 is SGHAT and CDR2 FQNNGV. After removal of 1 base from V and 7 bases from J, the junction contained 13 bases not matched to a gene. The CDR3 length is 18 residues.